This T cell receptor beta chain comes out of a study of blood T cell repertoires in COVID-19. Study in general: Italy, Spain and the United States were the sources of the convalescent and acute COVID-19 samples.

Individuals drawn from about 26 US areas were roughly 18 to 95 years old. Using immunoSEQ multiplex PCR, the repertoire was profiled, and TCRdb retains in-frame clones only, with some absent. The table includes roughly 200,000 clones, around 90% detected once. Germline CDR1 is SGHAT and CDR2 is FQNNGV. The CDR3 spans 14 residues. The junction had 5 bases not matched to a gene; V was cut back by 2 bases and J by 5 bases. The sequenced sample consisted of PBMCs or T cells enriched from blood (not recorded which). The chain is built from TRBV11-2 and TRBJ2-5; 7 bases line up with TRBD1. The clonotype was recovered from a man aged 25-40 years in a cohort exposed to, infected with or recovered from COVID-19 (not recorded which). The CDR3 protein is CASSLNRGWETQYF. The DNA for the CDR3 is TGTGCCAGCAGCTTAAACAGGGGATGGGAGACCCAGTACTTC.